The clone carrying this TCR beta chain was seen only a few times. Antigen: not known. The CDR3 contains 16 residues. Trimming removed 1 base from V and 2 bases from J, with 13 bases in between. Per the germline V gene, CDR1 is LNHNV and CDR2 is YYDKDF (reference sequence). The sample belongs to a study of cytomegalovirus exposure and HLA in healthy donors. Study observations and caveats: Across HLA loci, a later analysis found differing TCR association rates, with DRB1 most and HLA-C fewest. According to an earlier analysis, most TCR beta V segments yielded productive rearrangements about 90% or about 30% of the time. Later analysis associated a missense DCLRE1C variant with TCR beta V- and J-gene trimming. In a later analysis, at a false discovery rate of 0.05, under 20,000 TCR beta sequences were associated with HLA alleles.

The PCR used 60 Vbeta and 13 Jbeta primers. TCRdb keeps only in-frame clones here, not all; method: immunoSEQ multiplex PCR. There are 70,000 to 95,000 clones in the sample; about three quarters occur only once, and over 0.95% lies in the top ten. This receptor was identified in a male donor in good health and CMV-seronegative. This chain links TRBV15 with TRBJ2-3, with D possibly matching TRBD1 (6 bases). Specimen: PBMCs. The CDR3 DNA is TGTGCCACCAGCAGAGCTCGGGACACAACCACAGATACGCAGTATTTT. It codes for CATSRARDTTTDTQYF.